This T cell receptor beta chain was captured by sequencing in a study of CD4 T cells in relation to SARS-CoV-2 and coronaviruses. Findings of the study overall: Compared with monoreactive clones, crossreactive clones showed significantly weaker SARS-CoV-2 expansion.

Sorted naive or memory CD4+ cells met CEF peptides for roughly nine days. Here immunoSEQ multiplex PCR was the method, and the copy in TCRdb shows in-frame clones only, minus some. The data show around 28,000 clones, with roughly four fifths seen just once and roughly 3.2% held by the top ten. As for this clone: Antigen specificity is unknown.

CDR1 is SNHLY and CDR2 is FYNNEI in the germline V gene. Trimming removed 6 bases from V and 5 bases from J; junction bases left unmatched: 14. The CDR3 loop spans 16 amino acids. The material sequenced was memory CD4+ T cells from PBMCs, cultured in vitro. The source is an adult with COVID-19. The rearrangement links TRBV2 to TRBJ2-5, with 8 bases matching TRBD2. The DNA for the CDR3 is TGTGCCAGCAGAGGAACCCGTGGGACTAGTGAGGAGACCCAGTACTTC. Translating it yields CASRGTRGTSEETQYF.